Presented here are 2 T cell receptor beta chains from one specimen sequenced in a study of technical replicates of blood from four donors. Produced via immunoSEQ multiplex PCR; TCRdb's table is partial and in-frame only. The data hold about 70,000 clones, with almost 98% observed a single time. The source material was T cells isolated from PBMCs. These receptors all stem from a human donor in good health.

This clone turned up a few times. V gene TRBV7-8 combines with J gene TRBJ2-3; 9 bases line up with TRBD1. In germline, CDR1 is SGHVS, CDR2 FQNEAQ. The CDR3 covers 16 residues. Germline trimming cut 6 bases from V and 3 bases from J; bases unmatched to any gene: 10. For the CDR3, the DNA is TGTGCCAGCAGACCTACTTGGGACAGGGTAACAGATACGCAGTATTTT. Translating gives CASRPTWDRVTDTQYF. Supplemented by reference TRBV7-8 and TRBJ2-3, the full variable domain reads GAGVSQSPRYKVAKRGQDVALRCDPISGHVSLFWYQQALGQGPEFLTYFQNEAQLDKSGLPSDRFFAERPEGSVSTLKIQRTQQEDSAVYLCASRPTWDRVTDTQYFGPGTRLTVL.

The chain carries TRBV29-1 and TRBJ2-1; TRBD2 might be the D (6 bases). The CDR3 contains 17 residues. The ends were cut back, 2 bases at V and 4 bases at J, with 21 bases in the middle. Germline CDR1 is SQVTM and CDR2 is ANQGSEA. The CDR3 is CSVELAMGEDIYNEQFF. DNA for the CDR3: TGCAGCGTTGAACTAGCTATGGGGGAGGATATTTACAATGAGCAGTTCTTC.